The entry that follows covers one T cell receptor (beta chain) sequence. This entry is derived from a study of blood T cell repertoires in COVID-19. Germline CDR1 SGHNT, CDR2 YENEEA. The CDR3 is made up of 14 amino acids. Trimming cost V 7 bases and J 1 base, with 12 bases left between them. Some clones are missing from TCRdb's copy, which holds only in-frame ones; the method was immunoSEQ multiplex PCR. This table has approximately 300,000 clones, more than 90% appearing once. All enrollees were about 18 to 89 years old and from about two dozen US areas. Cohort placement rested on clinical history that participants reported themselves.

The TCR comes from a woman aged 30 to 39 who had recovered from COVID-19. Material: PBMCs or T cells enriched from blood (not recorded which). The chain joins TRBV11-3 to TRBJ2-3; D is perhaps TRBD2 (5 bases). The CDR3 nucleotides read TGTGCCAGCACCTCAACGCGGGGCACAGATACGCAGTATTTT. This gives the protein CASTSTRGTDTQYF.